This TCR beta chain appears in the sequencing data of a study of shared clonotypes between healthy human individuals. TCRdb's copy holds only in-frame clones and misses some; the assay was immunoSEQ multiplex PCR. The sample shows approximately 2,000,000 clones, over 85% of them seen only once. CD45RO-negative cells were positively selected for CCR7, leaving out terminally differentiated effector memory CD45RA+ cells. Germline V gene sequence: CDR1 MGHRA, CDR2 YSYEKL. With 1 base removed from V and 5 bases from J, the gap between germline ends came to 13 bases. CDR3 length equals 15 residues. This clone appeared once.

This receptor was obtained from a man between 18 and 35 years old in good health. Some clones in this sample may be carry-over from other donors' samples. The V and J genes are TRBV4-1 and TRBJ2-3, with D possibly matching TRBD2 (6 bases). Sequenced: naive CD8+ T cells from PBMCs. CDR3 in amino acids: CASSQVGGIVDTQYF. The CDR3 DNA reads TGCGCCAGCAGCCAAGTGGGCGGGATAGTAGATACGCAGTATTTT.